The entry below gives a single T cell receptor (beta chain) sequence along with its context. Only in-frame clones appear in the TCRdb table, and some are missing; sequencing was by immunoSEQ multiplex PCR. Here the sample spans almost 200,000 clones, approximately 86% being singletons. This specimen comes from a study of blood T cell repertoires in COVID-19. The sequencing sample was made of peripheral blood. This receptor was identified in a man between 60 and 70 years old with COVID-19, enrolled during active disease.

The CDR3 spells CASSRSDRDHSPLHF. DNA for the CDR3: TGTGCCAGCAGCCGATCGGACAGGGATCATTCACCCCTCCACTTT. The V call is TRBV3-1 (or the pseudogene TRBV3-2), the J call TRBJ1-6; 8 bases are shared with TRBD1. Germline V CDR1 and CDR2: LGHDT, YNNKEL (reference sequence). After removal of 4 bases from V and 8 bases from J, the junction contained 7 bases not matched to a gene. This CDR3 spans 15 amino acids.